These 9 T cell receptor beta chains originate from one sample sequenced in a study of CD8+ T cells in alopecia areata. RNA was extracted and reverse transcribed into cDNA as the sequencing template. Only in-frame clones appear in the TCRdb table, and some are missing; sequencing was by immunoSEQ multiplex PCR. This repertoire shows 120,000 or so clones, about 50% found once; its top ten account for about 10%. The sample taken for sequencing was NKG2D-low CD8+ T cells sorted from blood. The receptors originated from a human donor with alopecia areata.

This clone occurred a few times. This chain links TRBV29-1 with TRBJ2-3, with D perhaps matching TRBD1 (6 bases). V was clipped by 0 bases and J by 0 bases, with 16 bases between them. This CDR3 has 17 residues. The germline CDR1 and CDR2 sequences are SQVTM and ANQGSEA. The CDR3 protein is CSVEDLHEGESTDTQYF. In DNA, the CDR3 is TGCAGCGTTGAAGATCTTCATGAGGGGGAGAGCACAGATACGCAGTATTTT.

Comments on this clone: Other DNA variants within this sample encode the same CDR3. CDR3 region: CSGRPGGRTEAFF. The CDR3, as DNA: TGCAGCGGCCGACCAGGGGGAAGGACTGAAGCTTTCTTT. The V call is TRBV29-1, the J call TRBJ1-1; 7 positions match TRBD1. The CDR3 consists of 13 residues. Germline V gene lookup returns CDR1 SQVTM and CDR2 ANQGSEA. V was pared by 7 bases and J by 5 bases, with 10 bases of the junction left unmatched. Complete variable domain (other parts from reference TRBV29-1 and TRBJ1-1): SAVISQKPSRDICQRGTSLTIQCQVDSQVTMMFWYRQQPGQSLTLIATANQGSEATYESGFVIDKFPISRPNLTFSTLTVSNMSPEDSSIYLCSGRPGGRTEAFFGQGTRLTVV.

The CDR3 spells CSAPKQETQYF. As DNA, the CDR3 is TGCAGTGCACCAAAACAAGAGACCCAGTACTTC. The chain uses TRBV20-1 and TRBJ2-5; unclear D gene. V lost 6 bases, J lost 2 bases, and 7 bases lay in between. Germline V CDR1 and CDR2: DFQATT, SNEGSKA (reference sequence). The CDR3 runs to 11 residues.

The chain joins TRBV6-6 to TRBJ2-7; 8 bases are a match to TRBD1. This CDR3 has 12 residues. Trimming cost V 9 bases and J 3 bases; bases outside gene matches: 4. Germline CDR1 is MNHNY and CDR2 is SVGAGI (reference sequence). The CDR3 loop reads CASSTGVYEQYF. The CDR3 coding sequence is TGTGCCAGTTCGACAGGGGTCTACGAGCAGTACTTC.

The CDR3: CASSSGQGAFF. The CDR3 coding sequence is TGTGCCAGCAGTTCGGGACAGGGGGCTTTCTTT. This chain uses TRBV27 with TRBJ1-1; TRBD1 aligns across 10 bases. V lost 4 bases, J lost 11 bases, and 1 base stayed unmatched. Germline assignment: CDR1 MNHEY and CDR2 SMNVEV (reference sequence). The CDR3 totals 11 residues.

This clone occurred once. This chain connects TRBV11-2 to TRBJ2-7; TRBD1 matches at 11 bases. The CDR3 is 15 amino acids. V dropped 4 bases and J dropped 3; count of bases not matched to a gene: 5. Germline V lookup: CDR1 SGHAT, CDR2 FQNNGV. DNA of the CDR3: TGTGCCAGCAGCTCCGGACAGGGGGCTGGCTACGAGCAGTACTTC. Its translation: CASSSGQGAGYEQYF.

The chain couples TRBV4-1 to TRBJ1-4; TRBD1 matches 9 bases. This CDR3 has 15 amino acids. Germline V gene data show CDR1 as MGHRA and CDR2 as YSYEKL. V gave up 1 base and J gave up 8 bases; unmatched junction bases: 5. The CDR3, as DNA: TGCGCCAGCAGCCAAGGGACAGGGGCCATCGAAAAACTGTTTTTT. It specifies CASSQGTGAIEKLFF.

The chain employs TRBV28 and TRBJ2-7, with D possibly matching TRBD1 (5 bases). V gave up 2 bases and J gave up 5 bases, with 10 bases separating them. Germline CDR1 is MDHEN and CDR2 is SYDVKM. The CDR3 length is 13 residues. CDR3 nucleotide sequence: TGTGCCAGCAGTTTAGGTCAGGGCCACGAGCAGTACTTC. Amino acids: CASSLGQGHEQYF. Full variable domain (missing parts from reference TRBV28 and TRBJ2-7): DVKVTQSSRYLVKRTGEKVFLECVQDMDHENMFWYRQDPGLGLRLIYFSYDVKMKEKGDIPEGYSVSREKKERFSLILESASTNQTSMYLCASSLGQGHEQYFGPGTRLTVT.

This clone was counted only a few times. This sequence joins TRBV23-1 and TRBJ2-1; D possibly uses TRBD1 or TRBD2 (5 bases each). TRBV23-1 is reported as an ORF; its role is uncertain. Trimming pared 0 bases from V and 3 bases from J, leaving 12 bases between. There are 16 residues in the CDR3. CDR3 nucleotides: TGCGCCAGCAGTCAATCGATTCCGGGACGCTACAATGAGCAGTTCTTC. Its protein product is CASSQSIPGRYNEQFF.